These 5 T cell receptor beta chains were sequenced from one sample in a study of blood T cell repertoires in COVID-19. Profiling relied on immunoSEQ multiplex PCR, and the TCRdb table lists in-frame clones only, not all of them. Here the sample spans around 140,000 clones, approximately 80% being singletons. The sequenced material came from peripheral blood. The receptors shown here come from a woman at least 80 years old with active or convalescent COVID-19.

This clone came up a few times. The CDR3, as DNA: TGCGCCAGCAGCCAAGGGCATGCACCGACCTACGAGCAGTACTTC. It specifies CASSQGHAPTYEQYF. The V gene is TRBV4-3, the J gene TRBJ2-7; D gene unclear. The CDR3 has 15 residues. V gave up 1 base and J gave up 2 bases, with 12 bases separating them. Germline V gene sequence: CDR1 LGHNA, CDR2 YSLEER.

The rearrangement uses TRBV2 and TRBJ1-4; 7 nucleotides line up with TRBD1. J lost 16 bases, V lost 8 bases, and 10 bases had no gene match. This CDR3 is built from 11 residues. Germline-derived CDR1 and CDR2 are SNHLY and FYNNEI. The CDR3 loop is CASGGRDSRFF. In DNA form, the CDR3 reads TGTGCCAGCGGTGGGCGGGACAGTCGGTTTTTT.

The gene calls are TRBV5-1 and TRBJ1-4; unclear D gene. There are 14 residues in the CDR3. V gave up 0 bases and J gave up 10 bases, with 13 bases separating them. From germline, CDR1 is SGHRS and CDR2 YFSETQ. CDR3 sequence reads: CASSLVIGGGKLFF. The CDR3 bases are TGCGCCAGCAGCTTGGTAATCGGTGGCGGAAAACTGTTTTTT.

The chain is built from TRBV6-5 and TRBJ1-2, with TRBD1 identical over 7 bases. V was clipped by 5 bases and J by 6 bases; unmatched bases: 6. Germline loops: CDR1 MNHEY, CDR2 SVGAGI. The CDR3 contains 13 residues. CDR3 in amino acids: CASSLDRYNGYTF. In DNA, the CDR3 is TGTGCCAGCAGTCTGGACAGGTATAATGGCTACACCTTC.

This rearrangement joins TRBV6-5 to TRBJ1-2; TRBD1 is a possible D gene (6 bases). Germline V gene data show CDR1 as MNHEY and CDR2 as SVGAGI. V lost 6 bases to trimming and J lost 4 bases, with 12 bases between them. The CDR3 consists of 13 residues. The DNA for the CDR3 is TGTGCCAGCAGAGCGACAGGAGTCTATGGCTACACCTTC. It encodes CASRATGVYGYTF.